These T cell receptor beta chains were read from a single sample in a study of blood T cell repertoires in COVID-19. Method: immunoSEQ multiplex PCR; TCRdb's copy keeps in-frame clones and lacks some. The data contain a few hundred thousand clones, about 90% of them seen just once; the ten biggest clones take up 8.5% to 14%. The sequencing sample was made of peripheral blood. All receptors derive from a woman in her twenties or thirties with COVID-19, enrolled during active disease. The CDR3 runs from the conserved cysteine through the conserved F or W. The order of the fields is clone size, V gene, J gene, CDR3 length, D gene, CDR3 DNA, CDR3 protein. D genes are given only for firm matches. Where a row states a size, it is once, few, many or the class of an expanded clone; other rows omit it.

clone_size: NA
v_call: TRBV30
j_call: TRBJ2-7
cdr3_length: 10
d_call: NA
cdr3_nt: TGTGCCTGGGGGTATTACGAGCAGTACTTC
cdr3_aa: CAWGYYEQYF

clone_size: NA
v_call: TRBV4-1
j_call: TRBJ2-1
cdr3_length: 16
d_call: TRBD2
cdr3_nt: TGCGCCAGCAGCCAAGTGGGACTAGCGGGGGAGGTTGAGCAGTTCTTC
cdr3_aa: CASSQVGLAGEVEQFF

clone_size: NA
v_call: TRBV15
j_call: TRBJ1-1
cdr3_length: 12
d_call: NA
cdr3_nt: TGTGCCACCAGCAGAGCCCGTTCAGGGGCTTTCTTT
cdr3_aa: CATSRARSGAFF

clone_size: NA
v_call: TRBV27
j_call: TRBJ1-4
cdr3_length: 17
d_call: NA
cdr3_nt: TGTGCCAGCAGTTTATCGCCCGGGTGGGAGGGGGGAGGAAAACTGTTTTTT
cdr3_aa: CASSLSPGWEGGGKLFF

clone_size: NA
v_call: TRBV2
j_call: TRBJ1-5
cdr3_length: 15
d_call: TRBD1
cdr3_nt: TGTGCCAGCACCCGGGACAGGGGGATTTATCAGCCCCAGCATTTT
cdr3_aa: CASTRDRGIYQPQHF

clone_size: NA
v_call: TRBV10-3
j_call: TRBJ2-3
cdr3_length: 18
d_call: TRBD2
cdr3_nt: TGTGCCTCTGGGATGGGGGCTGTAGCGGGGGGGGGACAGGATACGCAGTATTTT
cdr3_aa: CASGMGAVAGGGQDTQYF

clone_size: NA
v_call: TRBV7-9
j_call: TRBJ1-2
cdr3_length: 12
d_call: NA
cdr3_nt: TGTGCCAGCAGCTTCAGGGTTAGTGGCTACACCTTC
cdr3_aa: CASSFRVSGYTF

clone_size: NA
v_call: TRBV6-2/TRBV6-3
j_call: TRBJ1-1
cdr3_length: 12
d_call: NA
cdr3_nt: TGTGCCAGCAGTCCCCAGAACACTGAAGCTTTCTTT
cdr3_aa: CASSPQNTEAFF

clone_size: NA
v_call: TRBV5-1
j_call: TRBJ2-1
cdr3_length: 13
d_call: TRBD1
cdr3_nt: TGCGCCAGCAGCGGGACAGGTTACAATGAGCAGTTCTTC
cdr3_aa: CASSGTGYNEQFF

clone_size: NA
v_call: TRBV5-6
j_call: TRBJ2-2
cdr3_length: 12
d_call: NA
cdr3_nt: TGTGCCAGCAGCCCCACCGGCGGGGAGCTGTTTTTT
cdr3_aa: CASSPTGGELFF

clone_size: once
v_call: TRBV10-3
j_call: TRBJ1-1
cdr3_length: 12
d_call: TRBD1
cdr3_nt: TGTGCCATCGGGACAGGGGGCCCTGAAGCTTTCTTT
cdr3_aa: CAIGTGGPEAFF

clone_size: NA
v_call: TRBV10-2
j_call: TRBJ1-2
cdr3_length: 16
d_call: TRBD1
cdr3_nt: TGCGCCAGCAGGGCGGACTGGGACAGCCGGAACTATGGCTACACCTTC
cdr3_aa: CASRADWDSRNYGYTF

clone_size: NA
v_call: TRBV27
j_call: TRBJ1-1
cdr3_length: 14
d_call: TRBD1
cdr3_nt: TGTGCCAGCAGCCGGGCCCCAGGGGGGTATGAAGCTTTCTTT
cdr3_aa: CASSRAPGGYEAFF

clone_size: few
v_call: TRBV4-1
j_call: TRBJ1-1
cdr3_length: 13
d_call: NA
cdr3_nt: TGCGCCAGCAGCCAAGGTCAGAACACTGAAGCTTTCTTT
cdr3_aa: CASSQGQNTEAFF

clone_size: NA
v_call: TRBV6-2/TRBV6-3
j_call: TRBJ2-7
cdr3_length: 14
d_call: TRBD1
cdr3_nt: TGTGCCAGCAGTTACTCGCTAGGGGGCGCCGAGCAGTACTTC
cdr3_aa: CASSYSLGGAEQYF

clone_size: NA
v_call: TRBV5-5
j_call: TRBJ2-5
cdr3_length: 15
d_call: NA
cdr3_nt: TGTGCCAGCAGCTTTATCGGGGGAACCCAAGAGACCCAGTACTTC
cdr3_aa: CASSFIGGTQETQYF

clone_size: NA
v_call: TRBV30
j_call: TRBJ2-1
cdr3_length: 16
d_call: NA
cdr3_nt: TGTGCCTGGAGCGCCATCGAGGAAGCTAATGGCAATGAGCAGTTCTTC
cdr3_aa: CAWSAIEEANGNEQFF

clone_size: NA
v_call: TRBV20-1
j_call: TRBJ1-5
cdr3_length: 16
d_call: NA
cdr3_nt: TGCAGTGCTAGTCACCAGGGCAGGGCAGTCAATCAGCCCCAGCATTTT
cdr3_aa: CSASHQGRAVNQPQHF

clone_size: NA
v_call: TRBV2
j_call: TRBJ1-4
cdr3_length: 15
d_call: NA
cdr3_nt: TGTGCCAGCACCACAGACAATACAACTAATGAAAAACTGTTTTTT
cdr3_aa: CASTTDNTTNEKLFF

clone_size: NA
v_call: TRBV13
j_call: TRBJ2-1
cdr3_length: 14
d_call: NA
cdr3_nt: TGTGCCAGCAGCTTAGCGGGGTCCTACAATGAGCAGTTCTTC
cdr3_aa: CASSLAGSYNEQFF

clone_size: NA
v_call: TRBV28
j_call: TRBJ2-3
cdr3_length: 15
d_call: NA
cdr3_nt: TGTGCCAGCAGTAGACCGGGACAGCGGGCCCCTACGCAGTATTTT
cdr3_aa: CASSRPGQRAPTQYF

clone_size: NA
v_call: TRBV2
j_call: TRBJ2-2
cdr3_length: 15
d_call: NA
cdr3_nt: TGTGCCAGCAGAAATGGGGGGGCGGGCACCGGGGAGCTGTTTTTT
cdr3_aa: CASRNGGAGTGELFF

clone_size: NA
v_call: TRBV7-6
j_call: TRBJ1-1
cdr3_length: 14
d_call: NA
cdr3_nt: TGTGCCAGCAGCCCCAAATGGGGAGAGACTGAAGCTTTCTTT
cdr3_aa: CASSPKWGETEAFF

clone_size: many
v_call: TRBV2
j_call: TRBJ2-6
cdr3_length: 17
d_call: NA
cdr3_nt: TGTGCCAGCAGTGAGGGTCGTGTGAGGACTGGGGCCAACGTCCTGACTTTC
cdr3_aa: CASSEGRVRTGANVLTF

clone_size: NA
v_call: TRBV12-3/TRBV12-4
j_call: TRBJ1-3
cdr3_length: 10
d_call: NA
cdr3_nt: TGTGCCAGCGCCCGGTACACCATATATTTT
cdr3_aa: CASARYTIYF